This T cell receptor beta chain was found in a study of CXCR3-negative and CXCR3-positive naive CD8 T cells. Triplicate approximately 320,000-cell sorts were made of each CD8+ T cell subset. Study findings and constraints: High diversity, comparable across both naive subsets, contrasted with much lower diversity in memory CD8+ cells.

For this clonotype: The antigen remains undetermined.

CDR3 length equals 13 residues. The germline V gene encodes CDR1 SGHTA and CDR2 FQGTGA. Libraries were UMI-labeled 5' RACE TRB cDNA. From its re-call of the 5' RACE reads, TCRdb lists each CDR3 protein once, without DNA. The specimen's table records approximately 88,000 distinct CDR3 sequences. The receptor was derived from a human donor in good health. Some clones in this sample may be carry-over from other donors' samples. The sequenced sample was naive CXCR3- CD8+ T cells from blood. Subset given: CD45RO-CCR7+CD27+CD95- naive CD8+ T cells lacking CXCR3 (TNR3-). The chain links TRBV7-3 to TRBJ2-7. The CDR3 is CASSFGSAYEQYF.